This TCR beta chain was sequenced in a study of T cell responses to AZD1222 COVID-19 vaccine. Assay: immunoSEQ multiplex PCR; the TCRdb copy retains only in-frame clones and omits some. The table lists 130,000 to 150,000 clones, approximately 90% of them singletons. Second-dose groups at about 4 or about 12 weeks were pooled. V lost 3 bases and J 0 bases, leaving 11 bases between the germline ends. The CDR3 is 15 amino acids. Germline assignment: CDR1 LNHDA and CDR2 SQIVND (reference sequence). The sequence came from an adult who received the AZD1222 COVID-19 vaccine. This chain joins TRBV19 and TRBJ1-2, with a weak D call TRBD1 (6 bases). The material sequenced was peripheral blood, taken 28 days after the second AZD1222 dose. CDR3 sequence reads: CASSIQGQANYGYTF. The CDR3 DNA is TGTGCCAGTAGTATTCAGGGACAAGCTAACTATGGCTACACCTTC. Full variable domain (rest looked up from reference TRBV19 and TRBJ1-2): DGGITQSPKYLFRKEGQNVTLSCEQNLNHDAMYWYRQDPGQGLRLIYYSQIVNDFQKGDIAEGYSVSREKKESFPLTVTSAQKNPTAFYLCASSIQGQANYGYTFGSGTRLTVV.